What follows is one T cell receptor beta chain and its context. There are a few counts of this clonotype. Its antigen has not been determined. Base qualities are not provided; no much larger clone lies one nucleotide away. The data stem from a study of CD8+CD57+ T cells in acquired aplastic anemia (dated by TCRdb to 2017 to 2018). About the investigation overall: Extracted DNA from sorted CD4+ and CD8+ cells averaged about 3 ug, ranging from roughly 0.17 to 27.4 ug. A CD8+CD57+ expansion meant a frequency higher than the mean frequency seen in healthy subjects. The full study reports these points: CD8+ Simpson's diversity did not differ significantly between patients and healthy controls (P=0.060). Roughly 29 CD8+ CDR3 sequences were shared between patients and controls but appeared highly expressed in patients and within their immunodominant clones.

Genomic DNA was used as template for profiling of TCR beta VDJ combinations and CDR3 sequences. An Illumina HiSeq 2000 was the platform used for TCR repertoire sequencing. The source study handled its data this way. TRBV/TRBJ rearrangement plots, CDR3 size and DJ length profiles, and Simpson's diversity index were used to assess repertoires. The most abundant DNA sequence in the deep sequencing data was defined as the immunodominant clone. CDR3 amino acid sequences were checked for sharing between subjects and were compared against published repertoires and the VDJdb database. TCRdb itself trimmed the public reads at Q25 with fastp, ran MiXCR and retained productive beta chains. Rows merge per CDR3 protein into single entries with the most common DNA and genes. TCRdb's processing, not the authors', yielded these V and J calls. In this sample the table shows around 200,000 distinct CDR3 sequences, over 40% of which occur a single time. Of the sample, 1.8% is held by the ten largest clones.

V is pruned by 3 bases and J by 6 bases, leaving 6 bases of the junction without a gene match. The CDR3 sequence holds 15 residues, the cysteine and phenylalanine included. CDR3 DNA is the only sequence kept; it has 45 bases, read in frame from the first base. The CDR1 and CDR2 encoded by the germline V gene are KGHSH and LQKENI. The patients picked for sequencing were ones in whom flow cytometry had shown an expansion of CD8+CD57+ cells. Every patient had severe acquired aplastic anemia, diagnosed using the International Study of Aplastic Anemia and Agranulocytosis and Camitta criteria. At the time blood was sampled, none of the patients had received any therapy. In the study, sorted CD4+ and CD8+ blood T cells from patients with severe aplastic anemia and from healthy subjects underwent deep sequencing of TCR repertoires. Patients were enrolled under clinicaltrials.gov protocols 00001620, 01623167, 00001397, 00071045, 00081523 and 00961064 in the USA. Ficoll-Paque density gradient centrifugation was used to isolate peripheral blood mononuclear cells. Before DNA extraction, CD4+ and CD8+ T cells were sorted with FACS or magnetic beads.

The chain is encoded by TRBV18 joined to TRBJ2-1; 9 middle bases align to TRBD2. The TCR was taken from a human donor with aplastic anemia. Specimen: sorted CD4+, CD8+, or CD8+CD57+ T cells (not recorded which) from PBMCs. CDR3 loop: CASSPDSGRINEQFF. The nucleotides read TGTGCCAGCTCACCTGACAGCGGGAGGATCAATGAGCAGTTCTTC.